A selection of T cell receptor beta chains follows, all from one sample in a study of identical twins. In TCRdb, the 5' RACE reads were re-called with MiXCR into one record per CDR3 protein. The sample has approximately 1.8 million distinct CDR3 sequences; under 35% are singletons. The sequencing input was cord blood. Every receptor here comes from a newborn girl in good health. CDR3s include the opening cysteine and the closing phenylalanine or tryptophan. D genes are given only for firm matches. Clone size, where shown, is once, few, many, or a class for clones that have expanded.

cdr3_length d_call j_call v_call clone_size cdr3_nt cdr3_aa
15 . TRBJ2-1 TRBV7-2 . TGTGCCAGCAGCGGAGGGACCTCGTCCAACAATGAGCAGTTCTTC CASSGGTSSNNEQFF
16 TRBD2 TRBJ2-3 TRBV6-5 many TGTGCCAGCAGTCCGACTAGCGGGGGGTACACAGATACGCAGTATTTT CASSPTSGGYTDTQYF
11 TRBD1 TRBJ1-5 TRBV20-1 . TGCAGTGGGACAGGGTACCAGCCCCAGCATTTT CSGTGYQPQHF
16 . TRBJ1-4 TRBV7-8 . TGTGCCAGCAGCACTAGATCCAAGGGGACTAATGAAAAACTGTTTTTT CASSTRSKGTNEKLFF
16 TRBD1 TRBJ2-7 TRBV6-6 few TGTGCCAGCCGAGGCCAAGGGACAGGGGGCTTCTACGAGCAGTACTTC CASRGQGTGGFYEQYF
16 . TRBJ1-1 TRBV3-1 . TGTGCCAGCAGCCAATTGGGACGGACCCTGAACACTGAAGCTTTCTTT CASSQLGRTLNTEAFF
14 . TRBJ2-3 TRBV7-2 few TGTGCCAGCAGCTGGGATCCTAGCACAGATACGCAGTATTTT CASSWDPSTDTQYF
16 . TRBJ2-5 TRBV25-1 many TGTGCCAGCAGTGAGTTAACCGGGAGCTCCCAAGAGACCCAGTACTTC CASSELTGSSQETQYF
15 . TRBJ2-7 TRBV19 . TGTGCCAGTAGTGTCTCCCCCGTAACATCCTACGAGCAGTACTTC CASSVSPVTSYEQYF
13 . TRBJ1-6 TRBV6-6 . TGTGCCAGCAGTCCCCCGCGTAATTCACCCCTCCACTTT CASSPPRNSPLHF
13 . TRBJ1-2 TRBV5-1 . TGCGCCAGCAGCTTGGAACAGGGTGTCGGCTACACCTTC CASSLEQGVGYTF
14 . TRBJ1-2 TRBV9 . TGTGCCAGCAGCGCGACCGCGGCGTACTATGGCTACACCTTC CASSATAAYYGYTF
14 TRBD1 TRBJ1-6 TRBV5-1 . TGCGCCAGCAGCTGGGGACAGACTAATTCACCCCTCCACTTT CASSWGQTNSPLHF
13 . TRBJ2-7 TRBV27 many TGTGCCAGCAGTTTCAATGGATTCTACGAGCAGTACTTC CASSFNGFYEQYF
16 TRBD2 TRBJ2-7 TRBV18 . TGTGTCAGCTCACGGCTCACGCCTAGCGGGAGTTACGAGCAGTACTTC CVSSRLTPSGSYEQYF
14 . TRBJ1-5 TRBV2 few TGTGCCAGCAGCCCGGAGAGGGGAAGTCAGCCCCAGCATTTT CASSPERGSQPQHF
15 . TRBJ1-2 TRBV7-6 once TGTGCCAGCAGCCGTTCCAAGGGGCCCGGCGGAGGCTACACCTTC CASSRSKGPGGGYTF